Listed below are T cell receptor beta chains from one sample, sequenced in a study of Graves' ophthalmopathy and Graves' hyperthyroidism. A single record per CDR3 protein comes from TCRdb applying MiXCR to the multiplex PCR reads. The sample lists around 600,000 distinct CDR3 sequences; approximately 39% were seen once. Sequencing was performed on peripheral blood. The receptor source for this set is an adult man with Graves' ophthalmopathy. Each CDR3 is given with its conserved first and last residue. The order of the fields is J gene, clone size, V gene, D gene, CDR3 DNA, CDR3 protein. D genes are given only for firm matches. Size is omitted from some rows. Given values are once, few, many or a class for expanded clones.

J gene: TRBJ1-5
clone size: many
V gene: TRBV4-2
D gene: -
CDR3 DNA: TGTGCCAGCAGCCAATTAAATCAGCCCCAGCATTTT
CDR3 protein: CASSQLNQPQHF

J gene: TRBJ2-5
clone size: once
V gene: TRBV29-1
D gene: TRBD1
CDR3 DNA: TGCAGCTCCCGAGAGGACAGGGTATCAGAGACCCAGTACTTC
CDR3 protein: CSSREDRVSETQYF

J gene: TRBJ2-7
clone size: many
V gene: TRBV20-1
D gene: -
CDR3 DNA: TGCAGTGCTAGCCCGGCACACGAGCAGTACTTC
CDR3 protein: CSASPAHEQYF

J gene: TRBJ1-2
clone size: -
V gene: TRBV29-1
D gene: TRBD1
CDR3 DNA: TGCAGCGCCCAGGACAGGGTGGACTATGGCTACACCTTC
CDR3 protein: CSAQDRVDYGYTF

J gene: TRBJ2-7
clone size: few
V gene: TRBV20-1
D gene: -
CDR3 DNA: TGCAGTGCTAGAGATCGGCGGGGCAGGAACTACGAGCAGTACTTC
CDR3 protein: CSARDRRGRNYEQYF

J gene: TRBJ1-5
clone size: many
V gene: TRBV19
D gene: -
CDR3 DNA: TGTGCCAGTAGTATACTCTCCCTTAGCAATCAGCCCCAGCATTTT
CDR3 protein: CASSILSLSNQPQHF

J gene: TRBJ2-2
clone size: -
V gene: TRBV20-1
D gene: TRBD1
CDR3 DNA: TGCAGTGCTAGAGTTCTCAAAACCGGGACAGGGAAGAACACCGGGGAGCTGTTTTTT
CDR3 protein: CSARVLKTGTGKNTGELFF

J gene: TRBJ2-6
clone size: few
V gene: TRBV19
D gene: TRBD2
CDR3 DNA: TGTGCCAGTAGTGATGGGGGGGCTGGGGCCAACGTCCTGACTTTC
CDR3 protein: CASSDGGAGANVLTF

J gene: TRBJ1-6
clone size: -
V gene: TRBV10-3
D gene: -
CDR3 DNA: TGTGCCAGCAGTTACCGACAGGCCCCAAGTCCCCTCCACTTT
CDR3 protein: CASSYRQAPSPLHF

J gene: TRBJ1-5
clone size: -
V gene: TRBV5-6
D gene: TRBD1
CDR3 DNA: TGTGCCAGCAGCTGGACAGGGGCGAGCAATCAGCCCCAGCATTTT
CDR3 protein: CASSWTGASNQPQHF

J gene: TRBJ1-6
clone size: many
V gene: TRBV7-9
D gene: TRBD1
CDR3 DNA: TGTGCCAGCAGCTTAGACCAGGGGGCGCCCTTTTCACCCCTCCACTTT
CDR3 protein: CASSLDQGAPFSPLHF

J gene: TRBJ2-7
clone size: -
V gene: TRBV29-1
D gene: -
CDR3 DNA: TGCAGCGCCGTGACCGGGAGCCATATTCAGTACTTC
CDR3 protein: CSAVTGSHIQYF

J gene: TRBJ1-4
clone size: many
V gene: TRBV7-9
D gene: TRBD1
CDR3 DNA: TGTGCCAGCAGCTCCCAGGGGGCTTATGAAAAACTGTTTTTT
CDR3 protein: CASSSQGAYEKLFF

J gene: TRBJ1-2
clone size: many
V gene: TRBV5-1
D gene: TRBD1
CDR3 DNA: TGCGCCAGCAGCGGAGGACAGGGATCGCCTAACTATGGCTACACCTTC
CDR3 protein: CASSGGQGSPNYGYTF

J gene: TRBJ1-1
clone size: many
V gene: TRBV7-9
D gene: -
CDR3 DNA: TGTGCCAGCAGGCAGAACATGAACACTGAAGCTTTCTTT
CDR3 protein: CASRQNMNTEAFF

J gene: TRBJ1-2
clone size: -
V gene: TRBV29-1
D gene: TRBD1
CDR3 DNA: TGCAGCGTTGTAATGGGACAGGGAGACTATGGCTACACCTTC
CDR3 protein: CSVVMGQGDYGYTF

J gene: TRBJ2-7
clone size: few
V gene: TRBV7-2
D gene: TRBD2
CDR3 DNA: TGTGCCAGCAGCCAGATGCGCGGGAGGGCTCCCTACGAGCAGTACTTC
CDR3 protein: CASSQMRGRAPYEQYF

J gene: TRBJ1-2
clone size: many
V gene: TRBV20-1
D gene: -
CDR3 DNA: TGCAGTGCTAGCTTGGCGGGGGCGCGTTATGGCTACACCTTC
CDR3 protein: CSASLAGARYGYTF

J gene: TRBJ2-5
clone size: -
V gene: TRBV29-1
D gene: -
CDR3 DNA: TGTGCCTGGAGTGCCGGACTAGGGGGGGAGACCCAGTACTTC
CDR3 protein: CAWSAGLGGETQYF

J gene: TRBJ1-2
clone size: many
V gene: TRBV5-8
D gene: -
CDR3 DNA: TGTGCCAGCAGCTTGGACAGGGCGGGTTATGGCTACACCTTC
CDR3 protein: CASSLDRAGYGYTF

J gene: TRBJ1-4
clone size: few
V gene: TRBV11-2
D gene: -
CDR3 DNA: TGTGCCAGCAGCCAGAGGGCAGGGACTAATGAAAAACTGTTTTTT
CDR3 protein: CASSQRAGTNEKLFF

J gene: TRBJ1-1
clone size: -
V gene: TRBV19
D gene: -
CDR3 DNA: TGTGCCAGTAGTAAAAGGTCCGCAAAGAGGGTTGACACTGAAGCTTTCTTT
CDR3 protein: CASSKRSAKRVDTEAFF

J gene: TRBJ2-7
clone size: many
V gene: TRBV5-8
D gene: -
CDR3 DNA: TGTGCCAGCAGGACCGGGACACGCGCCAACGAGCAGTACTTC
CDR3 protein: CASRTGTRANEQYF

J gene: TRBJ2-5
clone size: -
V gene: TRBV5-4
D gene: -
CDR3 DNA: TGTGCCAGCAGCCCCACAGACCTTAGAGAGACCCAGTACTTC
CDR3 protein: CASSPTDLRETQYF

J gene: TRBJ1-1
clone size: many
V gene: TRBV12-3/TRBV12-4
D gene: -
CDR3 DNA: TGTGCCAGCAGTTTTTCTAACTCTGAAGCTTTCTTT
CDR3 protein: CASSFSNSEAFF

J gene: TRBJ2-3
clone size: few
V gene: TRBV20-1
D gene: -
CDR3 DNA: TGCAGTGCCCTCGGGACGGACAACACAGATACGCAGTATTTT
CDR3 protein: CSALGTDNTDTQYF

J gene: TRBJ2-2
clone size: -
V gene: TRBV11-2
D gene: -
CDR3 DNA: TGCGCCAGCAGCCTAGGACCCGGGGCATCCGACGGGGAGCTGTTTTTT
CDR3 protein: CASSLGPGASDGELFF

J gene: TRBJ1-1
clone size: many
V gene: TRBV20-1
D gene: -
CDR3 DNA: TGCAGTGCTAGACTAGGCAGCGTGAACACTGAAGCTTTCTTT
CDR3 protein: CSARLGSVNTEAFF

J gene: TRBJ1-1
clone size: -
V gene: TRBV3-1
D gene: -
CDR3 DNA: TGTGCCAGCAGCCAAGCCTTGGCCGGAGAAGCTTTCTTT
CDR3 protein: CASSQALAGEAFF

J gene: TRBJ1-5
clone size: -
V gene: TRBV6-6
D gene: -
CDR3 DNA: TGTGCCAGCAGTTGGCCCAGGGAGGGGGGCCAGCCCCAGCATTTT
CDR3 protein: CASSWPREGGQPQHF

J gene: TRBJ1-4
clone size: many
V gene: TRBV2
D gene: -
CDR3 DNA: TGTGCCAGCAGTCGCAGCGTTACTAATGAAAAACTGTTTTTT
CDR3 protein: CASSRSVTNEKLFF

J gene: TRBJ1-2
clone size: -
V gene: TRBV29-1
D gene: -
CDR3 DNA: TGCAGCCAAGGCGACGCATATGGCTACACCTTC
CDR3 protein: CSQGDAYGYTF

J gene: TRBJ2-7
clone size: -
V gene: TRBV15
D gene: -
CDR3 DNA: TGTGCCACCAGCAGAGAGCCGGGAGTCTACGAGCAGTACTTC
CDR3 protein: CATSREPGVYEQYF

J gene: TRBJ2-7
clone size: few
V gene: TRBV10-3
D gene: TRBD2
CDR3 DNA: TGTGCCAGCAGTGAACAAGCGGGGGGACTCGAGCAGTACTTC
CDR3 protein: CASSEQAGGLEQYF

J gene: TRBJ2-7
clone size: many
V gene: TRBV12-3/TRBV12-4
D gene: -
CDR3 DNA: TGTGCCAGCACCGCCACAGGGCTCGAGCAGTACTTC
CDR3 protein: CASTATGLEQYF

J gene: TRBJ1-4
clone size: few
V gene: TRBV20-1
D gene: -
CDR3 DNA: TGCAGTGCTAGCGGGGGGTGGGAACTGTTTTTT
CDR3 protein: CSASGGWELFF

J gene: TRBJ2-2
clone size: once
V gene: TRBV2
D gene: TRBD1
CDR3 DNA: TGTGCCAGCAGAGCCGACAGGGGGGTCACCGGGGAGCTGTTTTTT
CDR3 protein: CASRADRGVTGELFF

J gene: TRBJ2-7
clone size: -
V gene: TRBV7-2
D gene: TRBD2
CDR3 DNA: TGTGCCAGCTCACCCCTCCCTTTAGCGGGGTGGCTCTACGAGCAGTACTTC
CDR3 protein: CASSPLPLAGWLYEQYF

J gene: TRBJ2-7
clone size: many
V gene: TRBV7-9
D gene: TRBD2
CDR3 DNA: TGTGCCAGCAGCTTAGGGGTTACTAGCGGGAGTCCCTACGAGCAGTACTTC
CDR3 protein: CASSLGVTSGSPYEQYF

J gene: TRBJ1-2
clone size: -
V gene: TRBV5-1
D gene: TRBD1
CDR3 DNA: TGCGCCAGCAGCAAGGACAGGGTGGACAACTATGGCTACACCTTC
CDR3 protein: CASSKDRVDNYGYTF

J gene: TRBJ2-7
clone size: many
V gene: TRBV10-3
D gene: -
CDR3 DNA: TGTGCCATCAGTGAGTCTTGGCAGGTGGGCTACGAGCAGTACTTC
CDR3 protein: CAISESWQVGYEQYF

J gene: TRBJ1-4
clone size: -
V gene: TRBV7-2
D gene: -
CDR3 DNA: TGTGCCAGCAGCCTCCCAGACGGGGATGAAAAACTGTTTTTT
CDR3 protein: CASSLPDGDEKLFF

J gene: TRBJ2-5
clone size: many
V gene: TRBV11-1
D gene: -
CDR3 DNA: TGTGCCAGCAGCTTTGGGGACGCAACCCAAGAGACCCAGTACTTC
CDR3 protein: CASSFGDATQETQYF

J gene: TRBJ1-2
clone size: few
V gene: TRBV6-6
D gene: -
CDR3 DNA: TGTGCCAGCAGTTACGGAATACAGGATTTTGATGGCTACACCTTC
CDR3 protein: CASSYGIQDFDGYTF

J gene: TRBJ2-7
clone size: many
V gene: TRBV7-9
D gene: TRBD2
CDR3 DNA: TGTGCCAGCACGACTAGCGGGAGTTACGAGCAGTACTTC
CDR3 protein: CASTTSGSYEQYF

J gene: TRBJ2-2
clone size: once
V gene: TRBV25-1
D gene: TRBD2
CDR3 DNA: TGTGCCAGCGCGGGAGTTAACACCGGGGAGCTGTTTTTT
CDR3 protein: CASAGVNTGELFF

J gene: TRBJ2-7
clone size: -
V gene: TRBV29-1
D gene: TRBD1
CDR3 DNA: TGCAGCGTTGAACCGACAGGGAACGAGCAGTACTTC
CDR3 protein: CSVEPTGNEQYF

J gene: TRBJ2-7
clone size: many
V gene: TRBV7-9
D gene: -
CDR3 DNA: TGTGCCAGCAGCAGGGGACTCTACGAGCAGTACTTC
CDR3 protein: CASSRGLYEQYF

J gene: TRBJ2-7
clone size: -
V gene: TRBV25-1
D gene: TRBD2
CDR3 DNA: TGTGCCTGGAGTAGGCGGGAGAACCCAGACGAGCAGTACTTC
CDR3 protein: CAWSRRENPDEQYF

J gene: TRBJ2-5
clone size: -
V gene: TRBV18
D gene: -
CDR3 DNA: TGTGCCAGCTCACCACGACCTAAAGAGACCCAGTACTTC
CDR3 protein: CASSPRPKETQYF

J gene: TRBJ1-6
clone size: -
V gene: TRBV12-5
D gene: -
CDR3 DNA: TGTGCTAGTGGTTTGGTAAGAGGGGACCGTTCACCCCTCCACTTT
CDR3 protein: CASGLVRGDRSPLHF

J gene: TRBJ1-5
clone size: -
V gene: TRBV5-1
D gene: -
CDR3 DNA: TGCGCCAGCAGCTTGGGGTTTTTGGGTAGCAATCAGCCCCAGCATTTT
CDR3 protein: CASSLGFLGSNQPQHF

J gene: TRBJ2-7
clone size: once
V gene: TRBV7-3
D gene: -
CDR3 DNA: TGTGCCAGCAGCTTGTCCTCAGGGCAGATCTACGAGCAGTACTTC
CDR3 protein: CASSLSSGQIYEQYF

J gene: TRBJ1-4
clone size: -
V gene: TRBV19
D gene: TRBD1
CDR3 DNA: TGTGCCAGTAGTATTCCTGGCAGGGGGGCAACTAATGAAAAACTGTTTTTT
CDR3 protein: CASSIPGRGATNEKLFF

J gene: TRBJ1-2
clone size: -
V gene: TRBV7-2
D gene: -
CDR3 DNA: TGTGCCAGCAGCTTAGCGGACTTC
CDR3 protein: CASSLADF

J gene: TRBJ1-2
clone size: few
V gene: TRBV19
D gene: -
CDR3 DNA: TGTGCCAGTAGTATAGCCTCCTATGGCTACACCTTC
CDR3 protein: CASSIASYGYTF

J gene: TRBJ1-2
clone size: many
V gene: TRBV7-6
D gene: TRBD1
CDR3 DNA: TGTGCCAGCAGCCCCACAGGGGATGGCTATGGCTACACCTTC
CDR3 protein: CASSPTGDGYGYTF

J gene: TRBJ2-2
clone size: many
V gene: TRBV2
D gene: TRBD2
CDR3 DNA: TGTGCCAGCTCCCTAGGCCCGGGACTACCCTCGAACACCGGGGAGCTGTTTTTT
CDR3 protein: CASSLGPGLPSNTGELFF

J gene: TRBJ2-3
clone size: -
V gene: TRBV25-1
D gene: -
CDR3 DNA: TGTGCCAGCAGTGAGGCAGAGACTAGCACAGATACGCAGTATTTT
CDR3 protein: CASSEAETSTDTQYF

J gene: TRBJ2-7
clone size: -
V gene: TRBV29-1
D gene: -
CDR3 DNA: TGCAGCGTTAGGACAGACTACGAGCAGTACTTC
CDR3 protein: CSVRTDYEQYF